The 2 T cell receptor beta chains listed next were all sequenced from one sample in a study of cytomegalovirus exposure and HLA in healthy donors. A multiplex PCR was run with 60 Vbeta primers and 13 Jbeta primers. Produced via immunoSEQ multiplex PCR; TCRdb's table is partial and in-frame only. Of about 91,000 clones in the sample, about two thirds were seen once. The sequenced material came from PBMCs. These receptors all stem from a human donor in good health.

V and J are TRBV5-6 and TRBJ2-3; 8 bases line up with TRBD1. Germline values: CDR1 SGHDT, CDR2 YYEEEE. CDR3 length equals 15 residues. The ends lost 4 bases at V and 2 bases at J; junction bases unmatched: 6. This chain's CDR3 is CASSRRQGTTDTQYF. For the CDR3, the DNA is TGTGCCAGCAGCCGTAGACAGGGGACCACAGATACGCAGTATTTT.

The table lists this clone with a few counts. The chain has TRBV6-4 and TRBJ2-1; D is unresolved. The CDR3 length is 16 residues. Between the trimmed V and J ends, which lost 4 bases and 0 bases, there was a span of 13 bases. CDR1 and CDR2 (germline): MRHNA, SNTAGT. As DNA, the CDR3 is TGTGCCAGCAGTGTGTTCGGGTCGAGCTCCTACAATGAGCAGTTCTTC. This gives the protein CASSVFGSSSYNEQFF.